These T cell receptor beta chains were read from a single sample in a study of glioma-infiltrating T cells after dendritic cell vaccination. Libraries were prepared by immunoSEQ multiplex PCR; TCRdb keeps only in-frame clonotypes and omits some of them. Of about 99,000 clones detected, 80% appear once; the ten largest clones hold about 5.7%. The source material was blood, sampled after dendritic cell vaccination. The receptor source for this set is a human donor with glioblastoma. The conserved cysteine and the conserved F or W are not part of the CDR3 here. Fields, in order: V gene, J gene, D gene, CDR3 protein. D genes are given only for firm matches.

>TRBV6-5|TRBJ2-3|NA
ASSSTGSTDTQY
>TRBV30|TRBJ2-1|TRBD2
AWSRGSSGGAEEQF
>TRBV6-1|TRBJ2-3|TRBD1
ASTLDRVYTDTQY
>TRBV9|TRBJ2-5|NA
ASSVAGRDETQY
>TRBV19|TRBJ2-2|TRBD1
ASSMRGPGGELF
>TRBV5-4|TRBJ2-7|NA
ASSFLPGVNLYEQY
>TRBV5-1|TRBJ2-7|TRBD1
ASSTRTGGYEQY
>TRBV7-2|TRBJ2-1|TRBD2
ASRRRPGLAISEQF
>TRBV21-1|TRBJ1-5|NA
ASSKRPRRGGYSNQPQH
>TRBV10-3|TRBJ2-1|TRBD1
AISEQKGASEQF
>TRBV2|TRBJ1-5|TRBD1
ASSETGGTHQPQH
>TRBV28|TRBJ2-7|TRBD2
ASRPGTNRYEQY
>TRBV28|TRBJ2-5|NA
ASRRLVRETQY
>TRBV27|TRBJ2-7|NA
ASSLWGGRNSREQY
>TRBV19|TRBJ1-2|TRBD1
ASLGGADGYT